The next 6 T cell receptor beta chains were all read from a single sample in a study of monozygotic twins with inflammatory bowel disease. Reanalyzing the 5' RACE reads, TCRdb keeps one entry per CDR3 protein, without DNA. The sample includes 400,000 or so distinct CDR3 sequences. Sequenced material: blood. These receptors were collected from a human donor with ulcerative colitis or Crohn's disease, or a healthy co-twin of an affected twin (not recorded which).

The CDR3 loop reads CSARETIGGGGDTQYF. The V gene is TRBV20-1, the J gene TRBJ2-3; TCRdb reports TRBD2, a call that lacks DNA to check it against. CDR1 is DFQATT and CDR2 is SNEGSKA in the germline V gene (reference sequence). There are 16 residues in the CDR3.

The chain has TRBV9 and TRBJ2-7; TCRdb lists TRBD2, though no DNA is available to test this call. CDR3 length: 15 residues. Germline V gene sequence: CDR1 SGDLS, CDR2 YYNGEE. The CDR3 sequence: CASSPGPGLGYEQYF.

The chain combines TRBV20-1 with TRBJ1-1. Germline V gene data show CDR1 as DFQATT and CDR2 as SNEGSKA (reference sequence). This CDR3 has 13 residues. This CDR3 reads CSAGRGGNTEAFF.

This CDR3 is CASKVEDEQYF. This chain links TRBV2 with TRBJ2-7. This CDR3 has 11 amino acids. Germline lookup yields CDR1 SNHLY and CDR2 FYNNEI.

The chain is built from TRBV7-9 and TRBJ2-1; TCRdb proposes TRBD2, but this gene call is untestable without DNA. The CDR3 has 13 residues. Germline V gene data show CDR1 as SEHNR and CDR2 as FQNEAQ (reference sequence). This CDR3 reads CASSLEAAGEQFF. Variable domain in full (rest from reference TRBV7-9 and TRBJ2-1): DTGVSQNPRHKITKRGQNVTFRCDPISEHNRLYWYRQTLGQGPEFLTYFQNEAQLEKSRLLSDRFSAERPKGSFSTLEIQRTEQGDSAMYLCASSLEAAGEQFFGPGTRLTVL.

The chain links TRBV20-1 to TRBJ2-2; TCRdb's assignment of TRBD1 cannot be checked, as there is no DNA. This CDR3 spans 15 amino acids. CDR1 is DFQATT, CDR2 SNEGSKA, per germline (reference sequence). This chain's CDR3 is CSARSSGRNTGELFF.